This note documents a single TCR beta chain sequence. No antigen is known for it. The sample belongs to a study of regulatory dendritic cells for organ transplantation. The study, taken as a whole, reports: The authors noted considerable between-person heterogeneity in alloreactive memory CD8+ cells. Memory CD8+ T cells were the most oligoclonal; naive cells were highly diverse.

CD4+ or CD8+ T cells were sorted as naive CD45RA+ or memory CD45RO+. Repertoires were generated with immunoSEQ multiplex PCR, while TCRdb's copy carries only in-frame clones and drops some. The sample records about 29,000 clones, over 60% being singletons. The clonotype was recovered from a human donor in good health. The sample consisted of memory CD4+ T cells from blood. Noted subset: CD45RO+ memory T cells.

In nucleotides, the CDR3 is TGTGCCAGCAGTACAGGGACTAGCGCCTACAATGAGCAGTTCTTC. Amino acid sequence: CASSTGTSAYNEQFF. The rearrangement uses TRBV27 and TRBJ2-1; 10 bases fit TRBD2. This CDR3 is 15 amino acids long. CDR1 is MNHEY and CDR2 is SMNVEV in the germline V gene (reference sequence). V lost 5 bases, J lost 2 bases, and 3 bases stayed unmatched.